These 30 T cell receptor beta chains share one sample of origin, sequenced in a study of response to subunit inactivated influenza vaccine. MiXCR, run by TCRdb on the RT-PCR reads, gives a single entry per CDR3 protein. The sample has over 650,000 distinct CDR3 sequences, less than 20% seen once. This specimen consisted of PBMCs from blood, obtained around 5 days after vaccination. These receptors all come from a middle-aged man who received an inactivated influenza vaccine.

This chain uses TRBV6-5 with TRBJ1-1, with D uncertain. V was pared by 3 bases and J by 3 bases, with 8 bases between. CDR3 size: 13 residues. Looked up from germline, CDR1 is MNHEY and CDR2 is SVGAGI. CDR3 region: CASSYALDTEAFF. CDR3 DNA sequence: TGTGCCAGCAGTTATGCCCTTGACACTGAAGCTTTCTTT.

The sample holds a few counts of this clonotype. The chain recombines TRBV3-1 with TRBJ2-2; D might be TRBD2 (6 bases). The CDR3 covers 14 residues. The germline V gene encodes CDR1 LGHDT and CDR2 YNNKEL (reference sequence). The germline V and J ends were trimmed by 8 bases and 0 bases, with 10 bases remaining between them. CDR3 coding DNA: TGTGCCAGCTGGGGCGGGGCGAACACCGGGGAGCTGTTTTTT. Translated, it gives CASWGGANTGELFF.

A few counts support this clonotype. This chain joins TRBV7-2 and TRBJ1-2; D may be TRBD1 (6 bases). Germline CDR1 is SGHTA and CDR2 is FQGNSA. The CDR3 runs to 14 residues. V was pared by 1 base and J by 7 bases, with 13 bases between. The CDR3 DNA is TGTGCCAGCAGCTTAGACAGGGTCCTGGGTGGCTACACCTTC. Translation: CASSLDRVLGGYTF.

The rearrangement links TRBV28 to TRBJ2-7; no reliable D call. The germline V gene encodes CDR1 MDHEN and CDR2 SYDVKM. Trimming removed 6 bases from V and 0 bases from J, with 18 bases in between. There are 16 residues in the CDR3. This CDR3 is CASSPLSGRASYEQYF. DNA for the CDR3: TGTGCCAGCAGCCCACTTTCCGGACGGGCCTCCTACGAGCAGTACTTC.

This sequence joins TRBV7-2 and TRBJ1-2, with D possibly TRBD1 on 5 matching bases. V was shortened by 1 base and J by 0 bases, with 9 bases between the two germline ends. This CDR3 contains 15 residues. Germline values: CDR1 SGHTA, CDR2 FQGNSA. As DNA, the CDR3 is TGTGCCAGCAGCTTAGTGACAGTAGCTAACTATGGCTACACCTTC. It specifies CASSLVTVANYGYTF.

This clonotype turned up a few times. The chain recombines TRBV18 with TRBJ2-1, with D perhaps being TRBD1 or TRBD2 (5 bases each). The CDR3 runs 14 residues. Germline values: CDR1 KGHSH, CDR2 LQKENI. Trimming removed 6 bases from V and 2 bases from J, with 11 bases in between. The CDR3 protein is CASSGRATYNEQFF. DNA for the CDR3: TGTGCCAGCTCGGGGCGGGCCACCTACAATGAGCAGTTCTTC. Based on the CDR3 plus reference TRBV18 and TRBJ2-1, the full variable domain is NAGVMQNPRHLVRRRGQEARLRCSPMKGHSHVYWYRQLPEEGLKFMVYLQKENIIDESGMPKERFSAEFPKEGPSILRIQQVVRGDSAAYFCASSGRATYNEQFFGPGTRLTVL.

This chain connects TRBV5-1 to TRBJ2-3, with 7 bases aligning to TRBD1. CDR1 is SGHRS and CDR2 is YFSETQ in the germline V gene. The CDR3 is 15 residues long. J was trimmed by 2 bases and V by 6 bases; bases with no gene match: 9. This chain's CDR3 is CASKQQGSSTDTQYF. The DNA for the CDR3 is TGCGCCAGCAAACAACAGGGGAGCTCCACAGATACGCAGTATTTT. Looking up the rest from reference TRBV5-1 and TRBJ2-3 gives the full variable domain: KAGVTQTPRYLIKTRGQQVTLSCSPISGHRSVSWYQQTPGQGLQFLFEYFSETQRNKGNFPGRFSGRQFSNSRSEMNVSTLELGDSALYLCASKQQGSSTDTQYFGPGTRLTVL.

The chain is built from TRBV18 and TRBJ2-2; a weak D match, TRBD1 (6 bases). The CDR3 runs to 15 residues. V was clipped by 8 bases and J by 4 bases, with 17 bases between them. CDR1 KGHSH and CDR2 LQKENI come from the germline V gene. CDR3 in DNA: TGTGCCAGCACAGGGACAATCCGGAGCACCGGGGAGCTGTTTTTT. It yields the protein CASTGTIRSTGELFF.

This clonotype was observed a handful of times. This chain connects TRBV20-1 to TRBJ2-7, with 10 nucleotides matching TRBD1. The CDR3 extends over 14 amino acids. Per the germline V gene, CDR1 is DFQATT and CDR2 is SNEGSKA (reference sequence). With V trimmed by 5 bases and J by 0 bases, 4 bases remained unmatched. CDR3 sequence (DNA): TGCAGTGCTCCGGACAGGGGGTTCTCCTACGAGCAGTACTTC. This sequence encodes CSAPDRGFSYEQYF.

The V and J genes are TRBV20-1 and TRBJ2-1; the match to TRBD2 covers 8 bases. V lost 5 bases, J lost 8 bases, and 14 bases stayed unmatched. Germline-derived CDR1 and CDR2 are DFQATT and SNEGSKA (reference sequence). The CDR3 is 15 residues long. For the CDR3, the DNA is TGCAGTGCTCCTCCCGGGGGGGGTAGAGTAGATGAGCAGTTCTTC. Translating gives CSAPPGGGRVDEQFF.

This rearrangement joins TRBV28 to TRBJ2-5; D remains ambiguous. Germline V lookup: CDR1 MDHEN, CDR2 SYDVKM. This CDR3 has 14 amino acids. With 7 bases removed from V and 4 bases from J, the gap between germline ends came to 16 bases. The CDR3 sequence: CASIFPDLGETQYF. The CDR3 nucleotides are TGTGCCAGCATTTTCCCTGATCTCGGAGAGACCCAGTACTTC.

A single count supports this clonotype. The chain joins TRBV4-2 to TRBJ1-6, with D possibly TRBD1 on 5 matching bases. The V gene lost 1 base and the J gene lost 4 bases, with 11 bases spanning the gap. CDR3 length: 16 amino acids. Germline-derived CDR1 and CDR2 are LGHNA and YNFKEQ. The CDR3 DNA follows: TGTGCCAGCAGCCAAGGGGGCAGAAGATATAATTCACCCCTCCACTTT. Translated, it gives CASSQGGRRYNSPLHF.

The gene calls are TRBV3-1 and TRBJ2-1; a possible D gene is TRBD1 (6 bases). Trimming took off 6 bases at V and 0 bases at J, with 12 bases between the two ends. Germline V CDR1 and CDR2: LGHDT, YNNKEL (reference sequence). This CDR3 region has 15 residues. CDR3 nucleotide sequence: TGTGCCAGCAGACAGGGACGGAGCTCCTACAATGAGCAGTTCTTC. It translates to CASRQGRSSYNEQFF.

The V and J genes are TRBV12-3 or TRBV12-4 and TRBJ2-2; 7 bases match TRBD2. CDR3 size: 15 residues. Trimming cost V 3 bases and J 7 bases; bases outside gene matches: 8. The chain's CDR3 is CASSFKAGRGGELFF. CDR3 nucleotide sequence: TGTGCCAGCAGTTTTAAAGCGGGAAGGGGCGGGGAGCTGTTTTTT.

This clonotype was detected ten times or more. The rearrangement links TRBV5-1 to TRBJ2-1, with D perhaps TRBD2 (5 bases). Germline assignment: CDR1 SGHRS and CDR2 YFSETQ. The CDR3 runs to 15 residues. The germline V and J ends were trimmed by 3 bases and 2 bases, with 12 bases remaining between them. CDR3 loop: CASSSVTRAYNEQFF. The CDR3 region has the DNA TGCGCCAGCAGCTCTGTAACGCGGGCCTACAATGAGCAGTTCTTC. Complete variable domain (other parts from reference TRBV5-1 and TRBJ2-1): KAGVTQTPRYLIKTRGQQVTLSCSPISGHRSVSWYQQTPGQGLQFLFEYFSETQRNKGNFPGRFSGRQFSNSRSEMNVSTLELGDSALYLCASSSVTRAYNEQFFGPGTRLTVL.

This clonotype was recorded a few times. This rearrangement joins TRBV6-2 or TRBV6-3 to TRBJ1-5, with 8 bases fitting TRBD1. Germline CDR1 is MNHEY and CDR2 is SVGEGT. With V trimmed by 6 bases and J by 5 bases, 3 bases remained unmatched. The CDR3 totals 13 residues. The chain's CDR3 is CASRADRDQPQHF. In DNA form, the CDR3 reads TGTGCCAGCAGGGCGGACAGGGATCAGCCCCAGCATTTT.

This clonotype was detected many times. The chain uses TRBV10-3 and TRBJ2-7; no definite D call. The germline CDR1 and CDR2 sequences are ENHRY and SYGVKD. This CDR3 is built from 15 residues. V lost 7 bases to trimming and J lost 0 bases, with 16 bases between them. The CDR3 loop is CAIKERASSSYEQYF. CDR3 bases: TGTGCCATCAAAGAACGGGCTTCGAGCTCCTACGAGCAGTACTTC.

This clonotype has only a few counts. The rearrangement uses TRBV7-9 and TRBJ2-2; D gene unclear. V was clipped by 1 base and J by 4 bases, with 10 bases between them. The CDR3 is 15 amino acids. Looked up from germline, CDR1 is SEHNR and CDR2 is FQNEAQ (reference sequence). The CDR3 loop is CASSLDGLRTGELFF. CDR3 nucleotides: TGTGCCAGCAGCTTAGACGGATTACGCACCGGGGAGCTGTTTTTT.

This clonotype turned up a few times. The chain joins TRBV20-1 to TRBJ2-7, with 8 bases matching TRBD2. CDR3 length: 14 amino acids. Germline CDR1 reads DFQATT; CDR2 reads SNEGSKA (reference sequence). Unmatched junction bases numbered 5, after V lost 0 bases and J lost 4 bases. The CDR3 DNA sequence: TGCAGTGCTAGAGATCTTGCTAGCGGGTACGAGCAGTACTTC. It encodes CSARDLASGYEQYF.

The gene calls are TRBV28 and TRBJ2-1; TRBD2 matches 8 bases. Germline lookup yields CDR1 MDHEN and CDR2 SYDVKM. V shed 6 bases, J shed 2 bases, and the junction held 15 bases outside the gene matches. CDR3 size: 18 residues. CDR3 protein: CASSLGSGRAPPYNEQFF. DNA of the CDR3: TGTGCCAGCAGCTTAGGTTCCGGGAGGGCCCCCCCCTACAATGAGCAGTTCTTC.

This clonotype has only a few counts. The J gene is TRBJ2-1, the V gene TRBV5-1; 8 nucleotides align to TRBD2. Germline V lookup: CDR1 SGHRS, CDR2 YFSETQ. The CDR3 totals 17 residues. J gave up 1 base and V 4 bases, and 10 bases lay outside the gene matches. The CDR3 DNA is TGCGCCAGCAGCCGATGGGTCGGCGGGGGGTCCTACAATGAGCAGTTCTTC. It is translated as CASSRWVGGGSYNEQFF.

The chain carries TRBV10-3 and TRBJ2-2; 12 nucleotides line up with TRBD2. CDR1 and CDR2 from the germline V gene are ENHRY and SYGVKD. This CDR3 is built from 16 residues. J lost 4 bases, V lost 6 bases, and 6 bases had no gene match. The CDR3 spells CAIRPTSGGSTGELFF. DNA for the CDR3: TGTGCCATCAGACCGACTAGCGGGGGCAGCACCGGGGAGCTGTTTTTT.

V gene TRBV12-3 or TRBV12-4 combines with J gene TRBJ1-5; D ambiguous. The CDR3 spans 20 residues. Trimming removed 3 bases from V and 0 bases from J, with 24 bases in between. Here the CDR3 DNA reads TGTGCCAGCAGTTTTTCCCCCACCCCTTGGCAGACACATAGCAATCAGCCCCAGCATTTT. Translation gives CASSFSPTPWQTHSNQPQHF.

This CDR3 is CASSVTGARGHTGELFF. The CDR3 region has the DNA TGTGCCAGCAGCGTAACCGGGGCCCGGGGCCACACCGGGGAGCTGTTTTTT. The J gene is TRBJ2-2, the V gene TRBV4-2, with D tentatively TRBD1 or TRBD2 (5 bases each). The CDR3 spans 17 residues. Trimming took off 5 bases at V and 3 bases at J, with 19 bases between the two ends. Germline CDR1 LGHNA, CDR2 YNFKEQ.

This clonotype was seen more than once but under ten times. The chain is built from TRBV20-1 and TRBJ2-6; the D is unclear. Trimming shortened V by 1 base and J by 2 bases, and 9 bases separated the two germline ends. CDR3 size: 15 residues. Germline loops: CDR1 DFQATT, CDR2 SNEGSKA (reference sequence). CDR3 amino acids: CSARASGPGANVLTF. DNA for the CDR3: TGCAGTGCTAGAGCTTCAGGTCCTGGGGCCAACGTCCTGACTTTC.

As DNA, the CDR3 is TGTGCCAGCAGCTCCTACGGACAGGGGTTCAATGAGCAGTTCTTC. It translates to CASSSYGQGFNEQFF. V and J are TRBV5-6 and TRBJ2-1; 9 nucleotides align to TRBD1. There are 15 residues in the CDR3. Germline values: CDR1 SGHDT, CDR2 YYEEEE. The V segment lost 3 bases and the J segment 6 bases; nucleotides outside the gene matches: 7.

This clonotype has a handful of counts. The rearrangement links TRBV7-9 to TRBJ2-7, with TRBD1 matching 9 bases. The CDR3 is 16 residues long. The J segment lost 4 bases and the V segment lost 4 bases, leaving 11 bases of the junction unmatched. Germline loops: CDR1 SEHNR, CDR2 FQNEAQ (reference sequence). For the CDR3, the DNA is TGTGCCAGCAGCTGGCGCAGCAGGACAGGGGTATACGAGCAGTACTTC. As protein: CASSWRSRTGVYEQYF.

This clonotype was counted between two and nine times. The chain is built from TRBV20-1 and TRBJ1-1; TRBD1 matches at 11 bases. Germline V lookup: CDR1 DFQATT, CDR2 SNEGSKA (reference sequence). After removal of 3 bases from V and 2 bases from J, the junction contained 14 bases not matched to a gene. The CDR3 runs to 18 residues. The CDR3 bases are TGCAGTGCTAGCATACCTCCCGGACAGGGGGCTGGTAACACTGAAGCTTTCTTT. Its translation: CSASIPPGQGAGNTEAFF.

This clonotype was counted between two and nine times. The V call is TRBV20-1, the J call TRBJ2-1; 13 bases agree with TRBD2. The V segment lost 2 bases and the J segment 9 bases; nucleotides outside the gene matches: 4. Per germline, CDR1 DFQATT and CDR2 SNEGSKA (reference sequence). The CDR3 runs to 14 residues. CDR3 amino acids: CSARRLAGGVEQFF. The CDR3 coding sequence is TGCAGTGCTAGAAGACTAGCGGGAGGAGTTGAGCAGTTCTTC.

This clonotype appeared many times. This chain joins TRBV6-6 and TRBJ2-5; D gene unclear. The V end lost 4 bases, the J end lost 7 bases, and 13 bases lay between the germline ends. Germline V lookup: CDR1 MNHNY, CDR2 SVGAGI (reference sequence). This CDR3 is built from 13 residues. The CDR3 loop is CASSSAGFGTQYF. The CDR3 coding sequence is TGTGCCAGCAGTTCGGCTGGATTCGGGACCCAGTACTTC.